The rows below give T cell receptor beta chains drawn from one sample of a study of T cells after posttransplantation cyclophosphamide. Assay: immunoSEQ multiplex PCR; the TCRdb copy retains only in-frame clones and omits some. This sample comprises some 38,000 clones, none seen once only. Source material: PBMCs. These receptors came from a man in his forties or fifties in good health, CMV-negative, and a related stem cell transplant donor. Each CDR3 is given with its conserved first and last residue. A D gene is named only where the DNA matches it firmly. Expanded clones get a size class; other rows say once, few or many, or leave the size out.

V: TRBV6-6
size: many
D: .
CDR3: CASSYSPSYYGYTF

V: TRBV27
size: few
D: .
CDR3: CASSPSPVGGNYGYTF

V: TRBV5-4
size: .
D: .
CDR3: CASSLKEAVQETQYF

V: TRBV10-3
size: many
D: .
CDR3: CAISESRNTRREQYF

V: TRBV27
size: many
D: .
CDR3: CASSLHTGLSYEQYF

V: TRBV7-9
size: many
D: .
CDR3: CASLSSDNSYEQYF

V: TRBV19
size: many
D: .
CDR3: CATCPGEVMNTEAFF

V: TRBV5-1
size: many
D: TRBD2
CDR3: CASSLVGGPSDTQYF

V: TRBV21-1
size: many
D: .
CDR3: CASSKVPGAKNIQYF

V: TRBV30
size: many
D: TRBD2
CDR3: CAWSLGRANEQFF

V: TRBV6-5
size: many
D: TRBD2
CDR3: CASSRTSGALHEQFF

V: TRBV7-9
size: many
D: .
CDR3: CASRRYNSPLHF

V: TRBV5-5
size: many
D: .
CDR3: CASTDLGGTDTQYF

V: TRBV10-2
size: many
D: .
CDR3: CASNLQAGGQPQHF

V: TRBV6-6
size: many
D: TRBD1
CDR3: CASSSPVQGAIEAFF

V: TRBV13
size: many
D: TRBD2
CDR3: CASSSSGDTGELFF

V: TRBV5-6
size: many
D: .
CDR3: CASSHHGGTTEAFF

V: TRBV5-1
size: .
D: TRBD1
CDR3: CASSFLGTALSYNEQFF

V: TRBV6-6
size: medium-sized
D: .
CDR3: CASSPSLDTQYF

V: TRBV11-3
size: many
D: .
CDR3: CASSLGGVPGNEQYF

V: TRBV11-2
size: many
D: .
CDR3: CASGTVWGTSYEQYF

V: TRBV18
size: few
D: .
CDR3: CASSPGASLSTDTQYF

V: TRBV7-8
size: many
D: TRBD2
CDR3: CASSSQLAGGPDTQYF

V: TRBV2
size: many
D: .
CDR3: CASSVQGDFQPQHF

V: TRBV5-8
size: many
D: .
CDR3: CASSPENLRGLFF

V: TRBV7-2
size: many
D: TRBD2
CDR3: CASSLGLAVSYNEQFF

V: TRBV6-5
size: many
D: .
CDR3: CASSYDRNGGNIQYF

V: TRBV5-1
size: many
D: TRBD1
CDR3: CASRRTGINPSYEQYF

V: TRBV7-2
size: many
D: TRBD2
CDR3: CASSRGLAGRGYEQYF

V: TRBV7-2
size: few
D: .
CDR3: CASSQDSGWGGYTF

V: TRBV30
size: many
D: TRBD2
CDR3: CAWSVHGGSSYNEQFF

V: TRBV5-1
size: many
D: .
CDR3: CASSWRSGVDEQYF

V: TRBV5-6
size: many
D: TRBD2
CDR3: CASSFLGTSATYEQYF

V: TRBV19
size: many
D: .
CDR3: CASSIPRGRGNEQFF

V: TRBV5-1
size: few
D: .
CDR3: CASSLGRSPGVYGYTF

V: TRBV13
size: many
D: .
CDR3: CASSLGEGLNGYTF

V: TRBV5-4
size: few
D: .
CDR3: CASSLANTGYSMNTEAFF

V: TRBV2
size: many
D: TRBD2
CDR3: CASGGLADTYTQYF

V: TRBV2
size: many
D: .
CDR3: CASRTARETYEQFF

V: TRBV6-5
size: .
D: TRBD2
CDR3: CASSSQAGAAYEQYF

V: TRBV13
size: many
D: TRBD1
CDR3: CASSPDRGVPNYGYTF

V: TRBV5-4
size: many
D: .
CDR3: CASSLGQGRLGNTQYF

V: TRBV29-1
size: many
D: TRBD1
CDR3: CSAITGTGRRYGYTF

V: TRBV5-1
size: many
D: TRBD1
CDR3: CASSWDRENTGELFF

V: TRBV9
size: many
D: TRBD1
CDR3: CASSVGAGGLRLFF

V: TRBV13
size: many
D: TRBD2
CDR3: CASRSTSGVSGANVLTF

V: TRBV6-1
size: many
D: TRBD2
CDR3: CASGPGLAARDEQFF

V: TRBV7-9
size: .
D: .
CDR3: CASSLGGRGEKLFF

V: TRBV6-6
size: few
D: .
CDR3: CASSPWAGRGAQYF

V: TRBV11-2
size: .
D: .
CDR3: CASSARTLSLRSRYEQYF